The subject of this entry is one TCR beta chain. Its antigen is undetermined. The data are from a study of T cell responses to AZD1222 COVID-19 vaccine. For the study at large: Researchers grouped second doses given at about 4 or about 12 weeks into one pool. Overall study results and limits: Without day 14 samples, only post-peak T cell repertoires were studied. Mapped onto spike, vaccine-associated CD4 TCRs spanned it and were dominant at 160-218 and 743-854.

Libraries were prepared by immunoSEQ multiplex PCR; TCRdb keeps only in-frame clonotypes and omits some of them. This repertoire shows about 99,000 clones, roughly 91% found once; its top ten account for 45%. V lost 6 bases and J lost 1, with 10 bases in between. Germline CDR1 is SNHLY and CDR2 is FYNNEI. This CDR3 spans 13 amino acids. This receptor was taken from an adult in good health. The rearrangement joins TRBV2 to TRBJ2-7, with TRBD1 as a possible D gene (6 bases). The sample here was peripheral blood, taken on day 0 of AZD1222 vaccination. CDR3 in DNA: TGTGCCAGCAGCTGGACAGTATCCTACGAGCAGTACTTC. Its protein is CASSWTVSYEQYF.